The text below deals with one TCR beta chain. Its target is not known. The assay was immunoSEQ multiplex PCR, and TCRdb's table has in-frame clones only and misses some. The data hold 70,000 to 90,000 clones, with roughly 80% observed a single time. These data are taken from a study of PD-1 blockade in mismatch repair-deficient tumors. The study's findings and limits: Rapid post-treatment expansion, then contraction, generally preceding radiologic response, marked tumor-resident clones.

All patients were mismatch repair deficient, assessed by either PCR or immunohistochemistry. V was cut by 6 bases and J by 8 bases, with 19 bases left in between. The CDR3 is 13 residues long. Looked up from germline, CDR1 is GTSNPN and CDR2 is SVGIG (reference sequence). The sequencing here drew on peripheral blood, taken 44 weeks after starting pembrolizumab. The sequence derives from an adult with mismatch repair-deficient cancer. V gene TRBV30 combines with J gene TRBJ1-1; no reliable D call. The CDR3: CACVDGRSWEAFF. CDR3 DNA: TGTGCCTGCGTAGACGGGCGCTCGTGGGAAGCTTTCTTT.